This T cell receptor beta chain was identified in a study of blood T cell repertoires in COVID-19. This clone was detected only once. Compared with germline, one end of the junction differs, possibly owing to a read error. This table comes from immunoSEQ multiplex PCR, and its TCRdb copy is limited to in-frame clones, with some not included. The sample includes about 120,000 clones, roughly three quarters of them seen just once. Per germline, CDR1 SGHAT and CDR2 FQNNGV. The CDR3 extends over 14 amino acids. Sequencing input: peripheral blood. This TCR was sampled from a woman between 65 and 79 years old with acute or convalescent COVID-19. The chain links TRBV11-2 to TRBJ2-1; D gene uncertain. DNA for the CDR3: TGTGCCAGCAGCTTAGGTAACTCCCACAATGAGCAGTTCTTC. This encodes CASSLGNSHNEQFF.